These 25 T cell receptor beta chains were sequenced from one sample in a study of cytomegalovirus exposure and HLA in healthy donors. The PCR employed 60 Vbeta primers together with 13 Jbeta primers. TCRdb keeps only in-frame clones here, not all; method: immunoSEQ multiplex PCR. In the table there are around 230,000 clones, around 80% of which are singletons. Sequencing input: PBMCs. The receptors derive from a boy younger than 18 in good health and CMV-seronegative.

The chain recombines TRBV10-1 with TRBJ2-7; the match to TRBD2 covers 8 bases. CDR3 length equals 13 residues. Germline trimming cut 3 bases from V and 7 bases from J; bases unmatched to any gene: 5. Germline V gene lookup returns CDR1 WNHNN and CDR2 SYGVQD (reference sequence). CDR3 DNA sequence: TGCGCCAGCAGTGAAGTGGCGGGGGGTGAGCAGTACTTC. This codes for CASSEVAGGEQYF.

V and J are TRBV5-6 and TRBJ2-7; 7 bases align to TRBD2. V lost 3 bases, J lost 0 bases, and 3 bases stayed unmatched. The CDR3 runs to 14 residues. The germline V gene has CDR1 SGHDT and CDR2 YYEEEE. DNA of the CDR3: TGTGCCAGCAGCTGGGGGGGGGTCTCCTACGAGCAGTACTTC. It yields the protein CASSWGGVSYEQYF.

V usage is TRBV6-6 and J usage is TRBJ2-3; TRBD2 is a possible D gene (5 bases). V was trimmed by 1 base and J by 5 bases, leaving 10 bases between them. This CDR3 has 14 residues. Looked up from germline, CDR1 is MNHNY and CDR2 is SVGAGI (reference sequence). CDR3 DNA sequence: TGTGCCAGCAGTTACTTACTAGACTTAGATACGCAGTATTTT. It yields the protein CASSYLLDLDTQYF.

V usage is TRBV6-5 and J usage is TRBJ2-3, with D possibly matching TRBD2 (5 bases). Looked up from germline, CDR1 is MNHEY and CDR2 is SVGAGI. The CDR3 consists of 15 residues. Deletions cut 0 bases from V and 5 bases from J, with 12 bases between. CDR3 protein: CASSYSERAGDTQYF. The CDR3 coding sequence is TGTGCCAGCAGTTACTCGGAAAGGGCGGGAGATACGCAGTATTTT.

The CDR3: CASSVRTSGSKNIQYF. The CDR3 DNA reads as TGTGCCAGCAGCGTTCGGACTAGCGGGTCCAAAAACATTCAGTACTTC. This chain links TRBV6-6 with TRBJ2-4, with TRBD2 matching over 11 bases. V dropped 6 bases and J dropped 2; count of bases not matched to a gene: 6. The CDR3 has 16 residues. CDR1 MNHNY and CDR2 SVGAGI come from the germline V gene (reference sequence).

This clone was counted once. The V call is TRBV15, the J call TRBJ2-7, with a weak D call TRBD1 (6 bases). Per the germline V gene, CDR1 is LNHNV and CDR2 is YYDKDF (reference sequence). The CDR3 runs 15 residues. V was shortened by 0 bases and J by 4 bases, with 13 bases between the two germline ends. The CDR3 region is CATSRDPNREYEQYF. DNA for the CDR3: TGTGCCACCAGCAGAGATCCGAACAGGGAGTACGAGCAGTACTTC.

This clone was detected once. V and J are TRBV30 and TRBJ1-2; 7 bases map to TRBD1. The CDR3 is made up of 18 amino acids. V dropped 0 bases and J dropped 7; count of bases not matched to a gene: 20. Germline CDR1 is GTSNPN and CDR2 is SVGIG (reference sequence). The CDR3 DNA reads TGTGCCTGGAGTGTATATCTTAGGGGGTCGAGTGACAGGGTTGGCTACACCTTC. Its protein product is CAWSVYLRGSSDRVGYTF.

The V call is TRBV27, the J call TRBJ2-7, with TRBD1 matching 7 bases. This CDR3 spans 14 amino acids. Germline values: CDR1 MNHEY, CDR2 SMNVEV (reference sequence). V lost 2 bases, J lost 3 bases, and 4 bases stayed unmatched. The CDR3 DNA sequence: TGTGCCAGCAGTTTAAAGGGGGCATTCTACGAGCAGTACTTC. It is translated as CASSLKGAFYEQYF.

The chain employs TRBV4-1 and TRBJ1-5; the match to TRBD1 covers 8 bases. This CDR3 spans 14 amino acids. Germline assignment: CDR1 MGHRA and CDR2 YSYEKL. Losses at the gene ends were 5 bases for V and 7 bases for J; bases not matched to a gene: 7. The CDR3 sequence: CASSYGQGAQPQHF. Here the CDR3 DNA reads TGCGCCAGCAGCTATGGACAGGGCGCCCAGCCCCAGCATTTT.

This clone showed up just a few times. The V gene is TRBV9, the J gene TRBJ1-1; TRBD1 matches at 9 bases. The CDR3 contains 15 residues. Germline assignment: CDR1 SGDLS and CDR2 YYNGEE. V trimming: 4 bases; J trimming: 5 bases; junction bases outside the gene matches: 9. CDR3 DNA sequence: TGTGCCAGCAGCCCCCAGGGACAGGGCAGGACTGAAGCTTTCTTT. It yields the protein CASSPQGQGRTEAFF.

V usage is TRBV19 and J usage is TRBJ2-4; D gene ambiguous. Germline CDR1 reads LNHDA; CDR2 reads SQIVND (reference sequence). Trimming shortened V by 3 bases and J by 7 bases, and 7 bases separated the two germline ends. The CDR3 runs 12 residues. CDR3 sequence (DNA): TGTGCCAGTAGTATTGGGCCTAACATTCAGTACTTC. Translating it yields CASSIGPNIQYF.

This clone was counted a single time. This chain connects TRBV6-5 to TRBJ1-6; D is unresolved. The germline gives CDR1 MNHEY, CDR2 SVGAGI. The CDR3 covers 15 residues. Trimming removed 6 bases at V and 10 bases at J, with 19 bases between. CDR3 sequence: CASSPDEVGYSPLHF. In DNA, the CDR3 is TGTGCCAGCAGCCCGGATGAGGTCGGGTACTCACCCCTCCACTTT.

The V gene is TRBV30, the J gene TRBJ1-1; no clear D. CDR1 GTSNPN and CDR2 SVGIG come from the germline V gene (reference sequence). The CDR3 is 12 amino acids. The CDR3 DNA reads as TGTGCGTTAGAGGGATACCTGTGGCAGGCTTTCTTT. It specifies CALEGYLWQAFF.

CDR3 sequence reads: CASRQRGEGAFF. As DNA, the CDR3 is TGTGCCAGCAGACAGCGGGGGGAGGGGGCTTTCTTT. The V gene is TRBV5-6, the J gene TRBJ1-1; D might be TRBD1 (5 bases). The V gene lost 5 bases and the J gene lost 11 bases, with 16 bases spanning the gap. Germline-derived CDR1 and CDR2 are SGHDT and YYEEEE. This CDR3 spans 12 amino acids.

The chain carries TRBV27 and TRBJ1-2; TRBD1 matches 8 bases. J lost 8 bases, V lost 3 bases, and 8 bases had no gene match. The CDR3 spans 14 residues. Germline V gene lookup returns CDR1 MNHEY and CDR2 SMNVEV (reference sequence). CDR3 region: CASSFLQGAQGYTF. DNA for the CDR3: TGTGCCAGCAGTTTCCTCCAGGGGGCGCAGGGCTACACCTTC.

The chain couples TRBV30 to TRBJ1-2; D is ambiguous. Germline values: CDR1 GTSNPN, CDR2 SVGIG (reference sequence). V lost 2 bases and J lost 1, with 8 bases in between. CDR3 length equals 13 residues. The CDR3 DNA follows: TGTGCCTGGAGTTTGGCTTTTAACTATGGCTACACCTTC. This codes for CAWSLAFNYGYTF.

V gene TRBV5-4 combines with J gene TRBJ2-7; 10 bases line up with TRBD2. The germline V gene encodes CDR1 SGHNT and CDR2 YYREEE (reference sequence). This CDR3 has 17 amino acids. V lost 4 bases to trimming and J lost 7 bases; unmatched junction nucleotides: 17. The CDR3 here is CASSPFNPGLAPGEQYF. DNA of the CDR3: TGTGCCAGCAGCCCCTTTAACCCGGGACTAGCGCCCGGGGAGCAGTACTTC.

The J gene is TRBJ1-2, the V gene TRBV7-9, with 9 positions matching TRBD1. Looked up from germline, CDR1 is SEHNR and CDR2 is FQNEAQ (reference sequence). The J segment lost 8 bases and the V segment lost 5 bases, leaving 9 bases of the junction unmatched. This CDR3 spans 14 amino acids. The CDR3 loop is CASSTGQGLIGYTF. The CDR3 coding sequence is TGTGCCAGCAGCACGGGACAGGGTTTAATAGGCTACACCTTC.

The gene calls are TRBV6-1 and TRBJ1-1; 7 bases line up with TRBD1. The CDR3 has 12 residues. Looked up from germline, CDR1 is MNHNS and CDR2 is SASEGT. Trimming took 5 bases from V and 8 from J; bases not matched to a gene: 5. The CDR3 reads CASSYRQGEAFF. DNA for the CDR3: TGTGCCAGCAGTTATAGACAGGGAGAAGCTTTCTTT.

This chain links TRBV10-1 with TRBJ2-3; D unresolved. The length of the CDR3 is 14 residues. CDR1 WNHNN and CDR2 SYGVQD come from the germline V gene (reference sequence). V lost 5 bases and J 0 bases, leaving 9 bases between the germline ends. As DNA, the CDR3 is TGCGCCAGCAGTTTATATCAGAGCACAGATACGCAGTATTTT. Its protein product is CASSLYQSTDTQYF.

The V gene is TRBV4-1, the J gene TRBJ1-2; 8 bases map to TRBD1. In germline, CDR1 is MGHRA, CDR2 YSYEKL. The V gene end was trimmed by 3 bases and the J gene end by 6 bases; junction bases not matched to a gene: 15. The CDR3 runs to 17 residues. CDR3 coding DNA: TGCGCCAGCAGCCAGCCTTCGAAAGGACAGGGAAGGGATGGCTACACCTTC. Translating gives CASSQPSKGQGRDGYTF.

The rearrangement joins TRBV19 to TRBJ2-7; 11 nucleotides match TRBD2. There are 16 residues in the CDR3. The germline V gene encodes CDR1 LNHDA and CDR2 SQIVND (reference sequence). J was trimmed by 2 bases and V by 4 bases; bases with no gene match: 7. CDR3 in amino acids: CASSTSGTSGPYEQYF. The CDR3 DNA follows: TGTGCCAGTAGTACGTCCGGGACTAGCGGTCCCTACGAGCAGTACTTC.

This clone was detected once. The chain joins TRBV4-1 to TRBJ1-1, with D possibly TRBD1 on 5 matching bases. This CDR3 contains 15 residues. The germline CDR1 and CDR2 sequences are MGHRA and YSYEKL. Trimming shortened V by 1 base and J by 7 bases, and 16 bases separated the two germline ends. CDR3 region: CASSQVMGGVNEAFF. CDR3 in DNA: TGCGCCAGCAGCCAAGTTATGGGAGGGGTCAATGAAGCTTTCTTT.

J is TRBJ1-1 and V is TRBV11-3; D perhaps matches TRBD1 (6 bases). Germline values: CDR1 SGHNT, CDR2 YENEEA. The CDR3 length is 13 residues. The V gene lost 3 bases and the J gene lost 8 bases, with 13 bases spanning the gap. The CDR3 sequence: CASSFIGQPEAFF. DNA for the CDR3: TGTGCCAGCAGCTTTATCGGACAGCCGGAAGCTTTCTTT. Variable domain in full (rest from reference TRBV11-3 and TRBJ1-1): EAGVVQSPRYKIIEKKQPVAFWCNPISGHNTLYWYLQNLGQGPELLIRYENEEAVDDSQLPKDRFSAERLKGVDSTLKIQPAELGDSAVYLCASSFIGQPEAFFGQGTRLTVV.

The chain uses TRBV11-2 and TRBJ2-3; TRBD2 agrees at 12 bases. Unmatched junction bases numbered 11, after V lost 8 bases and J lost 11 bases. Germline values: CDR1 SGHAT, CDR2 FQNNGV. The CDR3 extends over 14 amino acids. The CDR3 sequence is CASVGRLAGDQQYF. CDR3 DNA sequence: TGTGCCAGCGTGGGTCGACTAGCGGGGGACCAGCAGTATTTT.